Described below is a single T cell receptor beta chain sequence and its context. Authors' methods: Reference gene primer amplification yielded estimated nucleated cell counts. The assay was immunoSEQ multiplex PCR, and TCRdb's table has in-frame clones only and misses some. That table gives V, J and clone size, and the DNA gave D and trimming. The top ten hold 8.9% of the sample, which has hundreds of thousands of clones, roughly 90% seen once. Enrolled through a virtual design, the participants were between roughly 18 and 90 years of age and came from about two dozen US areas. Clinical history as reported by participants underpinned cohort assignment. Recovered participants had two consecutive negative NP/OP PCR tests, healthcare professional clearance, or symptom resolution. CDR1 is SGDLS and CDR2 is YYNGEE in the germline V gene. V dropped 3 bases and J dropped 4 bases, with 16 bases sitting between them. CDR3 length equals 16 residues.

The data are from a study of blood T cell repertoires in COVID-19. This receptor was taken from a woman in her late teens or twenties who had recovered from COVID-19. Sequenced input: PBMCs or T cells enriched from blood (not recorded which). The rearrangement uses TRBV9 and TRBJ2-2, with D perhaps matching TRBD2 (6 bases). The DNA of the CDR3 is TGTGCCAGCAGCGGCCCGACTAGTCGGGGCACCGGGGAGCTGTTTTTT. Translated: CASSGPTSRGTGELFF.